These 19 T cell receptor beta chains originate from one sample sequenced in a study of cytomegalovirus exposure and HLA in healthy donors. A multiplex PCR was run with 60 Vbeta primers and 13 Jbeta primers. Clones were sequenced by immunoSEQ multiplex PCR, and TCRdb holds only the in-frame ones, with some missing. Listed are around 100,000 clones; around 3.5% falls within the top ten. The material sequenced was PBMCs. The receptor source for this set is a man aged 35 to 55 in good health and CMV-seronegative.

The J gene is TRBJ1-5, the V gene TRBV5-5, with a tentative D call TRBD1 (6 bases). Trimming took off 1 base at V and 3 bases at J, with 14 bases between the two ends. The CDR3 is 16 amino acids. In germline, CDR1 is SGHKS, CDR2 YYEKEE (reference sequence). The CDR3 here is CASSLMGAGNNQPQHF. The CDR3 DNA is TGTGCCAGCAGCTTGATGGGGGCTGGGAACAATCAGCCCCAGCATTTT.

The rearrangement uses TRBV7-2 and TRBJ2-7, with no clear D. V gave up 5 bases and J gave up 0 bases, with 5 bases separating them. Germline V gene data show CDR1 as SGHTA and CDR2 as FQGNSA. This CDR3 contains 12 residues. The CDR3 DNA reads TGTGCCAGCAGCGCGAGCTCCTACGAGCAGTACTTC. Its translation is CASSASSYEQYF.

The chain recombines TRBV28 with TRBJ2-1, with 7 bases matching TRBD2. J gave up 4 bases and V 1 base, and 7 bases lay outside the gene matches. CDR1 and CDR2 from the germline V gene are MDHEN and SYDVKM. This CDR3 contains 16 residues. CDR3 coding DNA: TGTGCCAGCAGTTTATATAGGCGGGGGTCTTACAATGAGCAGTTCTTC. It specifies CASSLYRRGSYNEQFF.

This chain joins TRBV28 and TRBJ1-4, with D possibly being TRBD1 (5 bases). The germline CDR1 and CDR2 sequences are MDHEN and SYDVKM. The CDR3 runs to 16 residues. V was clipped by 8 bases and J by 0 bases, with 16 bases between them. The CDR3 reads CASADSKTATNEKLFF. Written as DNA, the CDR3 is TGTGCCAGCGCAGACAGTAAAACTGCAACTAATGAAAAACTGTTTTTT.

This chain links TRBV5-1 with TRBJ1-5; D is uncertain. Trimming left V 2 bases short and J 0 bases short, with 12 bases between. The germline V gene has CDR1 SGHRS and CDR2 YFSETQ. The CDR3 consists of 16 residues. The CDR3 DNA is TGCGCCAGCAGCTTTAAAACAGATGATAGCAATCAGCCCCAGCATTTT. It is translated as CASSFKTDDSNQPQHF. Supplemented by reference TRBV5-1 and TRBJ1-5, the full variable domain reads KAGVTQTPRYLIKTRGQQVTLSCSPISGHRSVSWYQQTPGQGLQFLFEYFSETQRNKGNFPGRFSGRQFSNSRSEMNVSTLELGDSALYLCASSFKTDDSNQPQHFGDGTRLSIL.

The gene calls are TRBV14 and TRBJ1-1; D might be TRBD1 (5 bases). Germline assignment: CDR1 SGHDN and CDR2 FVKESK. The length of the CDR3 is 13 residues. Trimming removed 4 bases at V and 8 bases at J, with 14 bases between. CDR3 sequence: CASSLLSRTEAFF. The CDR3 bases are TGTGCCAGCAGCCTCCTTTCACGGACAGAAGCTTTCTTT.

This chain joins TRBV2 and TRBJ1-1, with TRBD1 as a possible D gene (5 bases). V was clipped by 4 bases and J by 0 bases, with 18 bases between them. The CDR3 runs 17 residues. Germline V gene lookup returns CDR1 SNHLY and CDR2 FYNNEI. CDR3 coding DNA: TGTGCCAGCAGTGTTCAACTACCTACAGGCGTGAACACTGAAGCTTTCTTT. It codes for CASSVQLPTGVNTEAFF.

V usage is TRBV7-9 and J usage is TRBJ2-1, with 10 bases matching TRBD1. Germline V gene lookup returns CDR1 SEHNR and CDR2 FQNEAQ (reference sequence). Germline trimming cut 4 bases from V and 7 bases from J; bases unmatched to any gene: 10. The CDR3 is 16 residues long. The CDR3 DNA follows: TGTGCCAGCAGCTCGTCGGGACAGGGGAAGAGGAATGAGCAGTTCTTC. Its translation: CASSSSGQGKRNEQFF. Filled out from reference TRBV7-9 and TRBJ2-1, the complete variable domain reads DTGVSQNPRHKITKRGQNVTFRCDPISEHNRLYWYRQTLGQGPEFLTYFQNEAQLEKSRLLSDRFSAERPKGSFSTLEIQRTEQGDSAMYLCASSSSGQGKRNEQFFGPGTRLTVL.

The chain couples TRBV2 to TRBJ1-3; TRBD1 is a possible D gene (5 bases). This CDR3 has 15 amino acids. Germline V gene lookup returns CDR1 SNHLY and CDR2 FYNNEI. V gave up 4 bases and J gave up 4 bases, with 14 bases separating them. The CDR3 coding sequence is TGTGCCAGCAGTGGCTCGGCAGGGCTGGGAAACACCATATATTTT. It is translated as CASSGSAGLGNTIYF.

This chain links TRBV13 with TRBJ2-2, with D tentatively TRBD1 (6 bases). The CDR3 length is 16 residues. V was clipped by 5 bases and J by 5 bases, with 18 bases between them. Germline V gives CDR1 PRHDT, CDR2 FYEKMQ (reference sequence). The CDR3 sequence: CASSTSTGYRTGELFF. CDR3 in DNA: TGTGCCAGCAGCACCAGCACAGGGTACAGAACCGGGGAGCTGTTTTTT.

V usage is TRBV11-2 and J usage is TRBJ2-3; 8 nucleotides match TRBD2. The V and J ends lost 0 bases and 10 bases, in that order; junction bases with no gene match: 6. CDR3 length equals 14 residues. The germline V gene encodes CDR1 SGHAT and CDR2 FQNNGV. The CDR3 DNA follows: TGTGCCAGCAGCTTAGAAGCGGGAGATTCTCCGCAGTATTTT. Translation gives CASSLEAGDSPQYF.

The chain links TRBV7-2 to TRBJ2-7, with 12 nucleotides matching TRBD2. Germline lookup yields CDR1 SGHTA and CDR2 FQGNSA. This CDR3 has 18 amino acids. Trimming at V came to 1 base and at J to 1 base, leaving 8 bases not matched to a gene. In DNA, the CDR3 is TGTGCCAGCAGCTTAGATTCTAGCGGGGGGGCATGGTCCTACGAGCAGTACTTC. Encoded protein: CASSLDSSGGAWSYEQYF.

The rearrangement links TRBV7-2 to TRBJ2-7; TRBD2 matches at 7 bases. The CDR3 consists of 15 residues. With 1 base clipped from V and 2 bases from J, the junction kept 5 bases outside the gene matches. Germline CDR1 SGHTA, CDR2 FQGNSA. The CDR3 sequence is CASSLDSSGTYEQYF. The CDR3 bases are TGTGCCAGCAGCTTAGACTCTAGCGGAACCTACGAGCAGTACTTC.

The chain combines TRBV11-2 with TRBJ2-2, with TRBD2 as a possible D gene (6 bases). CDR1 and CDR2 (germline): SGHAT, FQNNGV. V was shortened by 6 bases and J by 5 bases, with 7 bases between the two germline ends. CDR3 length: 12 amino acids. The CDR3 DNA sequence: TGTGCCAGCAGTGGGGGGACCGGGGAGCTGTTTTTT. Protein sequence: CASSGGTGELFF.

The chain is built from TRBV6-5 and TRBJ1-1; D gene ambiguous. V lost 5 bases and J lost 1, with 8 bases in between. Germline V lookup: CDR1 MNHEY, CDR2 SVGAGI. The CDR3 loop spans 13 amino acids. The chain's CDR3 is CASSITENTEAFF. CDR3 DNA sequence: TGTGCCAGCAGTATAACTGAGAACACTGAAGCTTTCTTT.

The rearrangement joins TRBV7-9 to TRBJ2-7; 9 bases line up with TRBD1. The CDR3 extends over 13 amino acids. V lost 8 bases, J lost 1 base, and 3 bases stayed unmatched. From germline, CDR1 is SEHNR and CDR2 FQNEAQ (reference sequence). CDR3 sequence reads: CASSDRGSYEQYF. CDR3 nucleotides: TGTGCCAGCTCGGACAGGGGTTCCTACGAGCAGTACTTC.

This sequence joins TRBV30 and TRBJ1-2; D ambiguous. The CDR3 sequence is 11 residues long. Between the trimmed V and J ends, which lost 0 bases and 5 bases, there was a span of 4 bases. Germline CDR1 and CDR2: GTSNPN and SVGIG (reference sequence). The CDR3 is CAWSVIYGYTF. The CDR3 DNA reads TGTGCCTGGAGTGTAATATATGGCTACACCTTC.

The chain joins TRBV2 to TRBJ2-1, with D possibly TRBD2 on 6 matching bases. This CDR3 comprises 12 residues. Germline lookup yields CDR1 SNHLY and CDR2 FYNNEI. Trimming stripped 11 bases from V and 6 bases from J, with 14 bases between. The CDR3 loop is CAGTGGINEQFF. In DNA form, the CDR3 reads TGTGCCGGTACTGGCGGGATCAATGAGCAGTTCTTC. The complete variable domain, with remaining parts taken from reference TRBV2 and TRBJ2-1, reads EPEVTQTPSHQVTQMGQEVILRCVPISNHLYFYWYRQILGQKVEFLVSFYNNEISEKSEIFDDQFSVERPDGSNFTLKIRSTKLEDSAMYFCAGTGGINEQFFGPGTRLTVL.

V is TRBV19 and J is TRBJ2-1, with 11 bases matching TRBD2. The V gene end was trimmed by 4 bases and the J gene end by 0 bases; junction bases not matched to a gene: 8. Germline CDR1 reads LNHDA; CDR2 reads SQIVND (reference sequence). This CDR3 is built from 18 residues. The CDR3 reads CASSKTSGNAGSYNEQFF. The CDR3 region has the DNA TGTGCCAGTAGTAAGACTAGCGGGAATGCTGGCTCCTACAATGAGCAGTTCTTC.